These 17 T cell receptor beta chains were sequenced from one sample in a study of cytomegalovirus exposure and HLA in healthy donors. With 60 Vbeta and 13 Jbeta primers, the PCR was carried out. Using immunoSEQ multiplex PCR, the repertoire was profiled, and TCRdb retains in-frame clones only, with some absent. The sample contains under 200,000 clones, around 80% of which appear only once. The sample consisted of PBMCs. These TCRs come from a woman in her twenties or thirties in good health and CMV-seropositive.

The table lists this clone with a few counts. This sequence joins TRBV5-1 and TRBJ1-5; the D is unclear. V gave up 2 bases and J gave up 6 bases, with 9 bases separating them. The CDR3 runs to 13 residues. Germline V gives CDR1 SGHRS, CDR2 YFSETQ. As DNA, the CDR3 is TGCGCCAGCAGCTTTGAGGGTAGTCAGCCCCAGCATTTT. The encoded protein is CASSFEGSQPQHF.

The chain links TRBV2 to TRBJ1-5; D is unclear. This CDR3 region has 12 residues. Trimming cost V 9 bases and J 6 bases, with 12 bases left between them. CDR1 and CDR2 (germline): SNHLY, FYNNEI. The CDR3 DNA is TGTGCCAGTAGAAGGACTGGTCAGCCCCAGCATTTT. As protein: CASRRTGQPQHF.

The V call is TRBV21-1, the J call TRBJ2-1; no DNA check was done on the table's D call, TRBD1. TRBV21-1 is flagged as a pseudogene. The CDR3 has 13 residues. The CDR3 region has the DNA TGTTCCCGTGGACAGGGGATGGACAATGAGCAGTTCTTC. Translating it yields CSRGQGMDNEQFF.

This clone was picked up a small number of times. The V gene is TRBV5-1, the J gene TRBJ2-7; 8 bases fit TRBD1. The length of the CDR3 is 15 residues. The germline V gene encodes CDR1 SGHRS and CDR2 YFSETQ. With 4 bases clipped from V and 0 bases from J, the junction kept 6 bases outside the gene matches. The CDR3 DNA is TGCGCCAGCAGCCCACCTGGACAGGGCTCCTACGAGCAGTACTTC. Translated, it gives CASSPPGQGSYEQYF.

The chain carries TRBV6-1 and TRBJ2-4; 8 bases are a match to TRBD1. The ends lost 4 bases at V and 1 base at J; junction bases unmatched: 12. Germline-derived CDR1 and CDR2 are MNHNS and SASEGT. The CDR3 runs to 18 residues. The CDR3 loop is CASSVLQGGRWAKNIQYF. In nucleotides, the CDR3 is TGTGCCAGCAGTGTCTTACAGGGGGGTCGATGGGCCAAAAACATTCAGTACTTC.

The DNA of the CDR3 is TGCGCCAGCCGGGGTAGGGATGATATTGGCTACACCTTC. Translation gives CASRGRDDIGYTF. The chain links TRBV4-1 to TRBJ1-2; the D is unclear. V was pared by 8 bases and J by 7 bases, with 17 bases between. The CDR3 has 13 residues. CDR1 is MGHRA, CDR2 YSYEKL, per germline.

With respect to this clone: Sequence at one end of the junction differs from germline and may be a read error. CDR3 loop: CAGSAYSGGLTDTQYF. CDR3 nucleotide sequence: TGTGCCGGCAGCGCCTATAGCGGGGGCCTCACAGATACGCAGTATTTT. V is TRBV4-2 and J is TRBJ2-3; 9 bases match TRBD2. The CDR3 loop spans 16 amino acids. CDR1 LGHNA and CDR2 YNFKEQ come from the germline V gene.

The V and J genes are TRBV11-3 and TRBJ2-7, with 11 positions matching TRBD2. Germline values: CDR1 SGHNT, CDR2 YENEEA. The CDR3 runs 15 residues. With 5 bases clipped from V and 3 bases from J, the junction kept 6 bases outside the gene matches. In DNA, the CDR3 is TGTGCCAGCAGCCCCGGGACTAGCGGAGGCTACGAGCAGTACTTC. It specifies CASSPGTSGGYEQYF.

The gene calls are TRBV7-2 and TRBJ2-1; 8 nucleotides agree with TRBD2. Looked up from germline, CDR1 is SGHTA and CDR2 is FQGNSA. The CDR3 consists of 19 residues. J was trimmed by 4 bases and V by 3 bases; bases with no gene match: 17. The CDR3 DNA sequence: TGTGCCAGCAGCTTGGGTTGGGGTCGCGGGGGGCCCGGGTACAATGAGCAGTTCTTC. Encoded protein: CASSLGWGRGGPGYNEQFF.

The V and J genes are TRBV21-1 and TRBJ1-5; no check of the table's D call, TRBD1, against the DNA was made. TRBV21-1 represents a pseudogene. The CDR3 contains 16 residues. As DNA, the CDR3 is TGTGCCAGCAGCAAGGTCGGCAGGGTGGGAAATCAGCCCCAGCATTTT. It is translated as CASSKVGRVGNQPQHF.

This clone was found a few times. This rearrangement joins TRBV7-8 to TRBJ2-7, with D possibly TRBD1 on 6 matching bases. Germline CDR1 and CDR2: SGHVS and FQNEAQ. This CDR3 region has 16 residues. V was trimmed by 4 bases and J by 7 bases, leaving 23 bases between them. This chain's CDR3 is CASSSPEGVRVWEQYF. DNA of the CDR3: TGTGCCAGCAGCTCCCCCGAGGGGGTGAGGGTCTGGGAGCAGTACTTC.

Here the CDR3 DNA reads TGCGCCAGCAGACCCCGGGAGGGGAGGAATGAGCAGTTCTTC. This codes for CASRPREGRNEQFF. The chain couples TRBV4-1 to TRBJ2-1, with TRBD2 matching 8 bases. The CDR3 sequence is 14 residues long. The germline CDR1 and CDR2 sequences are MGHRA and YSYEKL. V gave up 6 bases and J gave up 7 bases; unmatched junction bases: 8.

V usage is TRBV5-1 and J usage is TRBJ1-5; 8 nucleotides align to TRBD1. The CDR3 runs 13 residues. Germline assignment: CDR1 SGHRS and CDR2 YFSETQ. J gave up 6 bases and V 4 bases, and 3 bases lay outside the gene matches. The CDR3 DNA reads TGCGCCAGCAGCCCAGGGGGCAGTCAGCCCCAGCATTTT. It codes for CASSPGGSQPQHF. The full variable domain, completed using reference TRBV5-1 and TRBJ1-5, is KAGVTQTPRYLIKTRGQQVTLSCSPISGHRSVSWYQQTPGQGLQFLFEYFSETQRNKGNFPGRFSGRQFSNSRSEMNVSTLELGDSALYLCASSPGGSQPQHFGDGTRLSIL.

V usage is TRBV7-6 and J usage is TRBJ2-1, with 15 bases matching TRBD2. The CDR3 is 15 residues long. CDR1 and CDR2 (germline): SGHVS, FNYEAQ. V shed 5 bases and J 7 bases; nucleotides not matched to a gene: 3. DNA for the CDR3: TGTGCCAGCAGCCCCGGGACTAGCGGGGGGAATGAGCAGTTCTTC. Its translation is CASSPGTSGGNEQFF.

This clone appeared a single time. V and J are TRBV6-1 and TRBJ2-1, with D possibly matching TRBD2 (5 bases). This CDR3 is 12 amino acids long. V lost 11 bases and J 3 bases, leaving 11 bases between the germline ends. In germline, CDR1 is MNHNS, CDR2 SASEGT. The CDR3 DNA sequence: TGTGCCGCCGTCGGGGACTACAATGAGCAGTTCTTC. Translated, it gives CAAVGDYNEQFF.

V usage is TRBV6-1 and J usage is TRBJ1-1, with no clear D. In germline, CDR1 is MNHNS, CDR2 SASEGT. The V and J ends lost 2 bases and 3 bases respectively, with 7 bases between them. This CDR3 is 13 amino acids long. CDR3 coding DNA: TGTGCCAGCAGTGAATACGGGGACACTGAAGCTTTCTTT. Translating it yields CASSEYGDTEAFF.

This clone has a single count. The chain carries TRBV5-1 and TRBJ1-4; 7 positions agree with TRBD1. The CDR3 extends over 14 amino acids. Looked up from germline, CDR1 is SGHRS and CDR2 is YFSETQ. With 3 bases clipped from V and 5 bases from J, the junction kept 4 bases outside the gene matches. The CDR3 sequence: CASSSGTANEKLFF. The CDR3 DNA sequence: TGCGCCAGCAGCTCTGGGACAGCGAATGAAAAACTGTTTTTT.